These 13 T cell receptor beta chains were sequenced from one sample in a study of post-analysis software for immune sequencing data. Study-level findings and limits: Several TRBV segments (TRBV5-6, TRBV5-1 and TRBV20-1 among them) occurred more frequently in patients than in controls.

What these receptors recognize is not known. Presence of unique molecular identifiers characterized the TCR beta cDNA libraries. TCRdb re-called the PCR reads with MiXCR, one entry per CDR3 protein. The table records hundreds of thousands of distinct CDR3 sequences, under 55% of them present only once. Sequenced: blood. These receptors came from a girl under 18 with multiple sclerosis.

This clonotype was detected a few times. CDR3 in amino acids: CASSLSRGGKYEQYF. In nucleotides, the CDR3 is TGTGCCAGCAGCTTAAGCCGGGGCGGAAAATACGAGCAGTACTTC. The chain is built from TRBV7-2 and TRBJ2-7; possibly TRBD1 or TRBD2 for D (5 bases each). This CDR3 region has 15 residues. The germline V gene encodes CDR1 SGHTA and CDR2 FQGNSA. V was trimmed by 2 bases and J by 4 bases, leaving 15 bases between them.

This clonotype was detected only a few times. The gene calls are TRBV6-6 and TRBJ1-4; D is unresolved. Germline lookup yields CDR1 MNHNY and CDR2 SVGAGI (reference sequence). This CDR3 is 11 amino acids long. Trimming pared 2 bases from V and 7 bases from J, leaving 2 bases between. This CDR3 reads CASSYAEKLFF. The CDR3 DNA is TGTGCCAGCAGTTACGCTGAAAAACTGTTTTTT.

This rearrangement joins TRBV5-1 to TRBJ1-4; unclear D gene. Germline loops: CDR1 SGHRS, CDR2 YFSETQ. The V end lost 0 bases, the J end lost 7 bases, and 10 bases lay between the germline ends. The length of the CDR3 is 14 residues. The DNA for the CDR3 is TGCGCCAGCAGCTTGGACAGATTAGGTGAAAAACTGTTTTTT. Protein product: CASSLDRLGEKLFF.

As DNA, the CDR3 is TGTGCCAGCAGTTTTACCACTAGCGGGAGGAACGAGCAGTACTTC. Translated, it gives CASSFTTSGRNEQYF. The rearrangement uses TRBV27 and TRBJ2-4, with 12 bases lining up with TRBD2. The J call may be faulty, since TRBJ2-7 better matches the DNA end. Per germline, CDR1 MNHEY and CDR2 SMNVEV (reference sequence). The CDR3 has 15 amino acids.

This clonotype showed up just a few times. The rearrangement links TRBV29-1 to TRBJ2-7, with 11 bases aligning to TRBD2. The trim removed 8 bases at V and 7 bases at J, leaving 22 bases unmatched. This CDR3 comprises 17 residues. CDR1 is SQVTM and CDR2 is ANQGSEA in the germline V gene. The CDR3, as DNA: TGCAGCCTGAGGGGGGGACTAGCGGAATTCCCCTACAATGAGCAGTACTTC. It specifies CSLRGGLAEFPYNEQYF.

This clonotype was recorded many times. The CDR3 reads CASSQDPNSLNTDTQYF. CDR3 coding DNA: TGCGCCAGCAGCCAAGATCCGAATAGCCTTAACACAGATACGCAGTATTTT. The rearrangement joins TRBV4-1 to TRBJ2-3; unclear D gene. CDR3 length equals 17 residues. Per the germline V gene, CDR1 is MGHRA and CDR2 is YSYEKL. V was cut by 0 bases and J by 2 bases, with 15 bases left in between.

This clonotype was counted between two and nine times. The CDR3 DNA reads as TGTGCCAGCAGTCGGAACGGGGAGCTGTTTTTT. This translates into CASSRNGELFF. The genes are TRBV25-1 and TRBJ2-2, with D uncertain. CDR1 and CDR2 (germline): MGHDK, SYGVNS. V lost 5 bases and J 7 bases, leaving 5 bases between the germline ends. This CDR3 is built from 11 residues.

The table lists this clonotype with a few counts. The genes are TRBV6-5 and TRBJ2-1; D unclear. The CDR3 is 14 residues long. The V end was cut by 5 bases, the J end by 5 bases, with 13 bases between. Germline-derived CDR1 and CDR2 are MNHEY and SVGAGI. The CDR3: CASSPRTADNEQFF. The CDR3 DNA reads TGTGCCAGCAGTCCCAGGACGGCCGACAATGAGCAGTTCTTC.

CDR3 sequence reads: CASSYGRGAIGYTF. CDR3 bases: TGTGCCAGCAGTTACGGCCGAGGGGCTATTGGCTACACCTTC. The chain joins TRBV6-5 to TRBJ1-2; maybe TRBD1 (5 bases). Germline assignment: CDR1 MNHEY and CDR2 SVGAGI. The CDR3 is 14 amino acids. V was shortened by 2 bases and J by 7 bases, with 14 bases between the two germline ends.

This clonotype was seen a handful of times. The chain couples TRBV10-3 to TRBJ2-7, with D perhaps TRBD2 (6 bases). Germline V lookup: CDR1 ENHRY, CDR2 SYGVKD. V gave up 8 bases and J gave up 2 bases, with 19 bases separating them. The CDR3 is made up of 15 amino acids. The CDR3: CAIGGTGSAPYEQYF. CDR3 coding DNA: TGTGCCATCGGGGGGACGGGGAGCGCGCCCTACGAGCAGTACTTC.

Points on this clonotype: This may stem from a read error, because a much larger clone lies one nucleotide away. V is TRBV7-7 and J is TRBJ2-7; 12 bases match TRBD1. Germline lookup yields CDR1 SSHAT and CDR2 FNYEAQ (reference sequence). The CDR3 has 15 residues. The CDR3 sequence is CASSLGQGAAYEQYF. The DNA for the CDR3 is TGTGCTAGCAGCTTGGGACAGGGGGCCGCCTACGAGCAGTACTTC.

The rearrangement joins TRBV27 to TRBJ1-2; a possible D gene is TRBD1 (5 bases). The germline V gene encodes CDR1 MNHEY and CDR2 SMNVEV (reference sequence). V was clipped by 5 bases and J by 2 bases, with 18 bases between them. The CDR3 runs to 16 residues. CDR3 residues: CASSLFPGRSNYGYTF. CDR3 nucleotides: TGTGCCAGCAGTCTCTTCCCGGGACGGTCAAACTATGGCTACACCTTC.

This clonotype showed up just a few times. The chain joins TRBV7-3 to TRBJ2-7, with 9 bases that match TRBD1. The CDR3 extends over 14 amino acids. J gave up 3 bases and V 5 bases, and 5 bases lay outside the gene matches. Germline V CDR1 and CDR2: SGHTA, FQGTGA. CDR3 residues: CASSEGTGSYEQYF. The CDR3, as DNA: TGTGCCAGCAGCGAAGGGACAGGGAGCTACGAGCAGTACTTC.